These 5 T cell receptor beta chains originate from one sample sequenced in a study of blood T cell repertoires in COVID-19. Clones were read by immunoSEQ multiplex PCR, and TCRdb kept only the in-frame ones, dropping some. There are approximately 250,000 clones in the sample; 80% to 90% occur only once, and 0.98% lies in the top ten. Sequenced sample: peripheral blood. The receptor source for this set is a man in his forties or fifties with acute or convalescent COVID-19.

This chain uses TRBV27 with TRBJ1-4, with a tentative D call TRBD1 (5 bases). CDR3 size: 14 residues. Per germline, CDR1 MNHEY and CDR2 SMNVEV (reference sequence). Between the trimmed V and J ends, which lost 5 bases and 4 bases, there was a span of 11 bases. Here the CDR3 DNA reads TGTGCCAGCAGTCCTCTGGGGGGTAATGAAAAACTGTTTTTT. This sequence encodes CASSPLGGNEKLFF. The whole variable domain, remainder taken from reference TRBV27 and TRBJ1-4, is EAQVTQNPRYLITVTGKKLTVTCSQNMNHEYMSWYRQDPGLGLRQIYYSMNVEVTDKGDVPEGYKVSRKEKRNFPLILESPSPNQTSLYFCASSPLGGNEKLFFGSGTQLSVL.

This chain connects TRBV5-1 to TRBJ2-7, with a possible D match to TRBD1 (6 bases). CDR1 SGHRS and CDR2 YFSETQ come from the germline V gene. CDR3 length equals 14 residues. V was clipped by 1 base and J by 7 bases, with 15 bases between them. The DNA of the CDR3 is TGCGCCAGCAGCTTGTCTCAGGGGATTGGAGAGCAGTACTTC. Translated: CASSLSQGIGEQYF. Full variable domain (outside the CDR3, taken from reference TRBV5-1 and TRBJ2-7): KAGVTQTPRYLIKTRGQQVTLSCSPISGHRSVSWYQQTPGQGLQFLFEYFSETQRNKGNFPGRFSGRQFSNSRSEMNVSTLELGDSALYLCASSLSQGIGEQYFGPGTRLTVT.

The rearrangement links TRBV19 to TRBJ2-7; D not resolved. The length of the CDR3 is 12 residues. Trimming removed 6 bases from V and 4 bases from J, with 10 bases in between. CDR1 and CDR2 (germline): LNHDA, SQIVND (reference sequence). CDR3 amino acids: CASRGDGYEQYF. CDR3 DNA sequence: TGTGCCAGTAGAGGAGACGGATACGAGCAGTACTTC.

The chain couples TRBV5-1 to TRBJ1-1; no clear D. Germline CDR1 and CDR2: SGHRS and YFSETQ. The ends were cut back, 0 bases at V and 1 base at J, with 10 bases in the middle. There are 15 residues in the CDR3. In DNA, the CDR3 is TGCGCCAGCAGCTTGGCCGAGGTGAGGAACACTGAAGCTTTCTTT. Protein product: CASSLAEVRNTEAFF.

The chain recombines TRBV11-2 with TRBJ1-1; D is ambiguous. V dropped 5 bases and J dropped 0 bases, with 7 bases sitting between them. Germline V gene data show CDR1 as SGHAT and CDR2 as FQNNGV. The CDR3 runs to 13 residues. The chain's CDR3 is CASSVSLNTEAFF. The CDR3 DNA sequence: TGTGCCAGCAGCGTCTCCCTGAACACTGAAGCTTTCTTT.